A selection of T cell receptor beta chains follows, all from one sample in a study of blood T cell repertoires in COVID-19. The table came from immunoSEQ multiplex PCR; TCRdb's copy has only in-frame clones and leaves some out. The profile shows fewer than 350,000 clones, 85% of them singletons. Specimen: PBMCs or T cells enriched from blood (not recorded which). The source is a woman aged 30 to 39 who had been exposed to COVID-19. The CDR3 runs from the conserved cysteine through the conserved F or W.

cdr3_aa,cdr3_length,j_call,v_call
CASSQTLRGNYGYTF,15,TRBJ1-2,TRBV6-2/TRBV6-3
CASSQGRTGVKYGYTF,16,TRBJ1-2,TRBV4-2
CASSLLGSGRSTTGELFF,18,TRBJ2-2,TRBV7-3
CASSDSRGSEFF,12,TRBJ2-1,TRBV10-1
CASSLGLAGDIQYF,14,TRBJ2-4,TRBV5-4
CASSPTSDTYEQYF,14,TRBJ2-7,TRBV28
CASSSGTGGETQYF,14,TRBJ2-5,TRBV5-4
CASSPWTSGGANTGELFF,18,TRBJ2-2,TRBV7-2
CASSAGNNEQFF,12,TRBJ2-1,TRBV5-6
CASRSDRRAEEKLFF,15,TRBJ1-4,TRBV27
CASSQGHSYNSPLHF,15,TRBJ1-6,TRBV28
CSASPSGGYEQYF,13,TRBJ2-7,TRBV20-1
CASSLSTMRHLGERSSTDTQYF,22,TRBJ2-3,TRBV27
CASSRDRSNTGELFF,15,TRBJ2-2,TRBV6-5
CAWSTGLARNNEQFF,15,TRBJ2-1,TRBV30
CASSFGLNTEAFF,13,TRBJ1-1,TRBV11-2
CASSTRTEHTEAFF,14,TRBJ1-1,TRBV19
CSASLRDRVDQPQHF,15,TRBJ1-5,TRBV20-1
CASSDGWGPHYEQYF,15,TRBJ2-7,TRBV2
CASSSETGGGMNYGYTF,17,TRBJ1-2,TRBV28
CASSESRDHGYTF,13,TRBJ1-2,TRBV2
CASNGGYTDTQYF,13,TRBJ2-3,TRBV6-5
CASSLWILLEGYTF,14,TRBJ1-2,TRBV5-6
CASSGGQGKTFF,12,TRBJ1-1,TRBV5-1
CASGLVPHEQYF,12,TRBJ2-7,TRBV11-3
CASSQEGDSNQPQHF,15,TRBJ1-5,TRBV4-1
CASSPAPVTGTGDTGELFF,19,TRBJ2-2,TRBV7-7